This TCR beta chain was observed in a study of cytomegalovirus exposure and HLA in healthy donors. General study results and limits: Rare TCR sequences dominated, though some public TCRs recurred in many donors.

This clone was seen only once. Its antigen is unknown. The junction departs from germline at one end; a sequencing error may be responsible. This PCR relied on a set of 60 Vbeta primers and 13 Jbeta primers. Assay: immunoSEQ multiplex PCR; the TCRdb copy retains only in-frame clones and omits some. The table shows 150,000 to 200,000 clones, with about 81% occurring only once. Germline CDR1 reads SGHAT; CDR2 reads FQNNGV. This CDR3 is built from 13 residues. The J gene is TRBJ2-1, the V gene TRBV11-2; 15 bases align to TRBD2. The source is a woman between 25 and 40 years old in good health and CMV-seronegative. Sequenced material: PBMCs. The CDR3 region has the DNA TGTGCCAGCAGCTCCGGACTAGCGGGGGGGAAGCTCTTC. It specifies CASSSGLAGGKLF. Filled out from reference TRBV11-2 and TRBJ2-1, the complete variable domain reads EAGVAQSPRYKIIEKRQSVAFWCNPISGHATLYWYQQILGQGPKLLIQFQNNGVVDDSQLPKDRFSAERLKGVDSTLKIQPAKLEDSAVYLCASSSGLAGGKLFGPGTRLTVL.